One and the same sample provided the 18 T cell receptor beta chains below, sequenced in a study of blood T cell repertoires in COVID-19. Using immunoSEQ multiplex PCR, the repertoire was profiled, and TCRdb retains in-frame clones only, with some absent. The sample holds 30,000 to 40,000 clones, 87% seen once. Sequencing input: peripheral blood. The source is a man aged 45-60 years with active or convalescent COVID-19.

This chain uses TRBV7-2 with TRBJ1-2, with D unclear. The CDR3 is 15 residues long. Germline-derived CDR1 and CDR2 are SGHTA and FQGNSA. Trimming pared 5 bases from V and 3 bases from J, leaving 16 bases between. The CDR3 spells CASSPSPLSYYGYTF. Here the CDR3 DNA reads TGTGCCAGCAGCCCTAGTCCCTTAAGTTACTATGGCTACACCTTC.

This clone has just a few counts. V is TRBV3-1 (or the pseudogene TRBV3-2) and J is TRBJ1-1; 7 bases align to TRBD1. The CDR3 loop spans 15 amino acids. CDR1 and CDR2 from the germline V gene are LGHDT and YNNKEL (reference sequence). The V segment lost 5 bases and the J segment 1 base; nucleotides outside the gene matches: 7. CDR3 DNA sequence: TGTGCCAGCAGCTATACCGGGACAGAGAACACTGAAGCTTTCTTT. Residues: CASSYTGTENTEAFF.

The chain has TRBV29-1 and TRBJ2-7, with 7 bases fitting TRBD1. V was clipped by 7 bases and J by 2 bases; unmatched bases: 8. Germline lookup yields CDR1 SQVTM and CDR2 ANQGSEA. This CDR3 spans 13 amino acids. CDR3 bases: TGCAGCGCAGCCACTCAGGGGGCCTACGAGCAGTACTTC. Its translation is CSAATQGAYEQYF.

This clone was detected only a few times. This sequence joins TRBV4-3 and TRBJ2-2, with a weak D call TRBD2 (6 bases). Between the trimmed V and J ends, which lost 0 bases and 2 bases, there was a span of 16 bases. Germline CDR1 reads LGHNA; CDR2 reads YSLEER. This CDR3 region has 18 residues. The CDR3 sequence: CASSQERIAVINTGELFF. CDR3 sequence (DNA): TGCGCCAGCAGCCAAGAAAGGATAGCGGTTATCAACACCGGGGAGCTGTTTTTT.

In DNA form, the CDR3 reads TGTGCCAGCGCGCCACGACAGGGTTTTCCCTCCTACGAGCAGTACTTC. Protein sequence: CASAPRQGFPSYEQYF. The chain carries TRBV18 and TRBJ2-7; 7 bases agree with TRBD1. Germline CDR1 is KGHSH and CDR2 is LQKENI. This CDR3 is built from 16 residues. V was clipped by 8 bases and J by 0 bases; unmatched bases: 13. The whole variable domain, remainder taken from reference TRBV18 and TRBJ2-7, is NAGVMQNPRHLVRRRGQEARLRCSPMKGHSHVYWYRQLPEEGLKFMVYLQKENIIDESGMPKERFSAEFPKEGPSILRIQQVVRGDSAAYFCASAPRQGFPSYEQYFGPGTRLTVT.

The V and J genes are TRBV5-1 and TRBJ2-1; D possibly corresponds to TRBD1 (5 bases). Trimming took 1 base from V and 0 from J, leaving 11 bases between them. CDR3 length: 16 residues. Germline CDR1 is SGHRS and CDR2 is YFSETQ. The CDR3 reads CASSLQGRYSYNEQFF. In nucleotides, the CDR3 is TGCGCCAGCAGCTTGCAGGGAAGATACTCCTACAATGAGCAGTTCTTC.

This rearrangement joins TRBV10-3 to TRBJ2-7; 7 bases are a match to TRBD1. The CDR3 has 13 amino acids. V was pared by 3 bases and J by 6 bases, with 5 bases of the junction left unmatched. Germline CDR1 is ENHRY and CDR2 is SYGVKD. CDR3 bases: TGTGCCATCAGTGACGGGGCAGGGGGCGAGCAGTACTTC. Translated: CAISDGAGGEQYF.

This clone has just one count. The CDR3 nucleotides read TGTGCCAGCAGTTTGGTCAGGGTGGGCAATCAGCCCCAGCATTTT. Its translation is CASSLVRVGNQPQHF. V gene TRBV6-2 or TRBV6-3 combines with J gene TRBJ1-5; a weak D match, TRBD1 (5 bases). The germline gives CDR1 MNHEY, CDR2 SVGEGT. The V end was cut by 4 bases, the J end by 2 bases, with 12 bases between. The CDR3 runs to 15 residues.

This clone was picked up one time. The CDR3 nucleotides are TGTGCCAGCAGCAAGACACAGTCTGAAGCTTTCTTT. Its translation is CASSKTQSEAFF. The chain has TRBV13 and TRBJ1-1, with D unclear. Trimming stripped 5 bases from V and 6 bases from J, with 10 bases between. The CDR3 length is 12 residues. Germline V gene sequence: CDR1 PRHDT, CDR2 FYEKMQ (reference sequence).

The chain combines TRBV19 with TRBJ1-2; tentative D call: TRBD1 (6 bases). From germline, CDR1 is LNHDA and CDR2 SQIVND (reference sequence). The CDR3 spans 13 residues. The V gene lost 5 bases and the J gene lost 1 base, with 8 bases spanning the gap. Here the CDR3 reads CASSADSNYGYTF. The CDR3 coding sequence is TGTGCCAGTAGTGCGGACAGTAACTATGGCTACACCTTC.

The chain uses TRBV5-1 and TRBJ2-3; tentative D call: TRBD2 (6 bases). Trimming took 4 bases from V and 0 from J, leaving 12 bases between them. The germline gives CDR1 SGHRS, CDR2 YFSETQ. The CDR3 loop spans 15 amino acids. The CDR3 nucleotides read TGCGCCAGCAGCCGGCGGGATCGTAGCACAGATACGCAGTATTTT. Translated: CASSRRDRSTDTQYF.

The V call is TRBV4-2, the J call TRBJ2-7, with 7 bases identical to TRBD1. V was pared by 5 bases and J by 3 bases, with 10 bases of the junction left unmatched. The CDR3 spans 15 residues. Per the germline V gene, CDR1 is LGHNA and CDR2 is YNFKEQ. DNA of the CDR3: TGTGCCAGCAGCTTACAGGGGTCAGGGTACTACGAGCAGTACTTC. Amino acids: CASSLQGSGYYEQYF.

This sequence joins TRBV7-9 and TRBJ1-4; a weak D match, TRBD1 (5 bases). The CDR3 length is 14 residues. V was clipped by 4 bases and J by 5 bases, with 11 bases between them. Per the germline V gene, CDR1 is SEHNR and CDR2 is FQNEAQ (reference sequence). In DNA form, the CDR3 reads TGTGCCAGCAGCTACTCCCGACAGAATGAAAAACTGTTTTTT. This gives the protein CASSYSRQNEKLFF.

This chain connects TRBV6-2 or TRBV6-3 to TRBJ2-1; D gene uncertain. Germline V lookup: CDR1 MNHEY, CDR2 SVGEGT. The V end lost 3 bases, the J end lost 2 bases, and 23 bases lay between the germline ends. This CDR3 comprises 19 residues. CDR3 region: CASSYSKELGLKTYNEQFF. DNA of the CDR3: TGTGCCAGCAGTTATTCAAAGGAGCTGGGTCTCAAAACCTACAATGAGCAGTTCTTC.

This clone is a singleton in its sample. The V and J genes are TRBV29-1 and TRBJ2-7; TRBD1 matches 10 bases. CDR1 and CDR2 (germline): SQVTM, ANQGSEA. J lost 3 bases, V lost 1 base, and 6 bases had no gene match. This CDR3 is built from 15 residues. The CDR3 DNA is TGCAGCGTTGAAGGGGACAGGGGAAGTCGCTACGAGCAGTACTTC. Residues: CSVEGDRGSRYEQYF.

The chain carries TRBV5-5 and TRBJ2-7; 12 positions match TRBD2. Germline V gives CDR1 SGHKS, CDR2 YYEKEE (reference sequence). The CDR3 covers 15 residues. V dropped 4 bases and J dropped 1; count of bases not matched to a gene: 3. CDR3 residues: CASSETSGSSYEQYF. CDR3 coding DNA: TGTGCCAGCAGCGAGACTAGCGGGAGTTCCTACGAGCAGTACTTC.

This clone came up once. The chain couples TRBV29-1 to TRBJ1-5, with TRBD1 identical over 11 bases. This CDR3 is 17 amino acids long. The germline V gene has CDR1 SQVTM and CDR2 ANQGSEA. Trimming took 3 bases from V and 0 from J; bases not matched to a gene: 7. CDR3 bases: TGCAGCGTTGAGGGGACAGGGGGTTCTTATAGCAATCAGCCCCAGCATTTT. Amino acid sequence: CSVEGTGGSYSNQPQHF.

The chain carries TRBV6-2 or TRBV6-3 and TRBJ2-7; a weak D match, TRBD2 (6 bases). The germline gives CDR1 MNHEY, CDR2 SVGEGT. The germline V and J ends were trimmed by 2 bases and 13 bases, with 15 bases remaining between them. This CDR3 is built from 12 residues. The CDR3 DNA reads TGTGCCAGCAGTTACCACGGGACTGGCCCCTACTTC. The encoded protein is CASSYHGTGPYF.